The clone carrying this TCR beta chain was picked up one time. Its antigen remains unknown. V was pared by 1 base and J by 11 bases, with 11 bases between. The V gene's germline CDR1 is MGHDK and CDR2 SYGVNS. The CDR3 is 13 amino acids. The sample belongs to a study of T cells in localized non-small cell lung cancer. Study-wide findings and caveats: Investigators sequenced only a single tumor region, leaving heterogeneity possible. Across samples, adjacent lung featured a median around 57 of the top 100 tumor clones.

TCRdb keeps only in-frame clones here, not all; method: immunoSEQ multiplex PCR. The top ten hold about 4.2% of the sample, which has about 19,000 clones, about 89% seen once. This rearrangement joins TRBV25-1 to TRBJ2-2, with D perhaps TRBD2 (6 bases). This sequence originates from a male donor at least 60 years old with stage I squamous cell lung carcinoma. The source was peripheral blood, collected before any cancer treatment. CDR3 sequence: CASSEFEGTELFF. DNA for the CDR3: TGTGCCAGCAGTGAATTCGAGGGGACTGAGCTGTTTTTT.